These T cell receptor beta chains were read from a single sample in a study of blood T cell repertoires in COVID-19. Using immunoSEQ multiplex PCR, the repertoire was profiled, and TCRdb retains in-frame clones only, with some absent. The repertoire has roughly 670,000 clones, approximately 90% of them found once; the top ten carry 0.2% to 0.3%. The sequenced material came from peripheral blood. The receptors come from a woman aged 18-29 years with acute or convalescent COVID-19. CDR3s include the opening cysteine and the closing phenylalanine or tryptophan. D genes are given only for firm matches. Clone size is not always given. Where it is, it says once, few, many or a class for expanded clones.

>TRBJ2-3|.|TRBD2|TRBV3-1/TRBV3-2
TGTGCCAGCAGCCGACGGGGGGGCCGTGCAGATACGCAGTATTTT
CASSRRGGRADTQYF
>TRBJ1-2|.|TRBD1|TRBV5-1
TGCGCCAGCAGCTCCGGGACAGGAGCATATGGCTACACCTTC
CASSSGTGAYGYTF
>TRBJ2-7|.|TRBD2|TRBV9
TGTGCCAGCAGCGTAGATCCTAGCGGGGGCTCCCTCGAGCAGTACTTC
CASSVDPSGGSLEQYF
>TRBJ2-2|once|.|TRBV11-2
TGTGCCAGCAGCTTACGCGCGAACACCGGGGAGCTGTTTTTT
CASSLRANTGELFF
>TRBJ1-2|.|.|TRBV2
TGTGCCAGCAGTGAAGTTAGAGCCCCGGGTGGCTACACCTTC
CASSEVRAPGGYTF
>TRBJ1-1|.|TRBD1|TRBV29-1
TGCAGCGTTGCCAGGACAGGGGGCTACACTGAAGCTTTCTTT
CSVARTGGYTEAFF
>TRBJ1-2|.|TRBD1|TRBV10-3
TGTGCCATCAATCCAGGGGGCGACTATGGCTACACCTTC
CAINPGGDYGYTF
>TRBJ2-1|.|.|TRBV5-5
TGTGCCAGCAGCTTGGGAGGGGGTGAGTGGAATGAGCAGTTCTTC
CASSLGGGEWNEQFF
>TRBJ1-1|once|TRBD1|TRBV28
TGTGCCAGCCCCGCCCATTCCGGGACAGCCCAGGGGAACACTGAAGCTTTCTTT
CASPAHSGTAQGNTEAFF
>TRBJ1-2|.|TRBD1|TRBV2
TGTGCCAGCAGGACAGGGGCCGACTATGGCTACACCTTC
CASRTGADYGYTF
>TRBJ1-1|.|.|TRBV5-1
TGCGCCAGCAGACAGGAGCCGAACACTGAAGCTTTCTTT
CASRQEPNTEAFF
>TRBJ1-1|.|.|TRBV19
TGTGCCAGCAAAACTAAGACGGGTTCCCTGAACACTGAAGCTTTCTTT
CASKTKTGSLNTEAFF
>TRBJ1-1|.|.|TRBV6-1
TGTGCCAGCAGTGAGGAGGGCCCCCTTTTTATGGCTGAAGCTTTCTTT
CASSEEGPLFMAEAFF
>TRBJ1-2|.|TRBD1|TRBV10-3
TGTGCCATCAGTGACCCATCGACAGGGGCTAACTATGGCTACACCTTC
CAISDPSTGANYGYTF
>TRBJ1-5|.|.|TRBV27
TGTGCCAGCTCCTCCCGCGGGCAGGGGATCCAGCCCCAGCATTTT
CASSSRGQGIQPQHF
>TRBJ1-2|.|TRBD1|TRBV9
TGTGCCAGCAGCGCCGGACAGGGCGGCTATGGCTACACCTTC
CASSAGQGGYGYTF
>TRBJ2-1|.|.|TRBV24-1
TGTGCCACCAGTCCCCCGGGGTCCCGCGCCTACAATGAGCAGTTCTTC
CATSPPGSRAYNEQFF
>TRBJ1-1|.|.|TRBV7-6
TGTGCCAGCAGCTTAAGGAGGGGCAGGGAAGCTTTCTTT
CASSLRRGREAFF
>TRBJ1-2|.|TRBD1|TRBV11-2
TGTGCCAGCAGCTTACAGGGGGCCGGGGGCTACACCTTC
CASSLQGAGGYTF
>TRBJ1-1|.|.|TRBV18
TGTGCCAGCTCATTAAGTTCGGGGGTCGTCGCAGCTTTCTTT
CASSLSSGVVAAFF
>TRBJ2-1|.|.|TRBV7-6
TGTGCCAGCAGCCTCAGGGTCCTCTCCTACAATGAGCAGTTCTTC
CASSLRVLSYNEQFF
>TRBJ2-1|.|TRBD1|TRBV6-7
TGTGCCTCTTTATACCGGGACAGCTACAATGAGCAGTTCTTC
CASLYRDSYNEQFF
>TRBJ2-1|.|TRBD1|TRBV18
TGTGCCAGCTCGCTAGGACAGGGGAGACGGAATGAGCAGTTCTTC
CASSLGQGRRNEQFF
>TRBJ2-3|.|TRBD2|TRBV7-8
TGTGCCAGCAGCTTAGCCACTAGCGGGGGGTCAGATACGCAGTATTTT
CASSLATSGGSDTQYF
>TRBJ1-4|.|.|TRBV9
TGTGCCAGCAGCGTAGGGGGGGAGGCACTCGAAAAACTGTTTTTT
CASSVGGEALEKLFF
>TRBJ2-7|.|.|TRBV21-1
TGTGCCAGCAGCAAAGTCTGCGAGCAGTACTTC
CASSKVCEQYF
>TRBJ2-3|once|TRBD2|TRBV19
TGTGCCAGTAGTATCCACTGGGGAGGGGTTAGCACAGATACGCAGTATTTT
CASSIHWGGVSTDTQYF
>TRBJ1-2|.|TRBD1|TRBV5-5
TGTGCCAGCAGCGCGACAGGGGGCGCGGTCTATGGCTACACCTTC
CASSATGGAVYGYTF
>TRBJ1-4|once|TRBD1|TRBV30
TGTGCCTGGGCCCGGGACAGGGGAAGCGAAAAACTGTTTTTT
CAWARDRGSEKLFF
>TRBJ2-1|once|.|TRBV4-2
TGTGCCAGCAGCCAAGATGGGGGGAGCTCCTACAATGAGCAGTTCTTC
CASSQDGGSSYNEQFF
>TRBJ1-1|few|TRBD1|TRBV5-1
TGCGCCAGCAGCTTCCGAGGGTATTCCGGAAGTGACAGGGGGGAAACTGAAGCTTTCTTT
CASSFRGYSGSDRGETEAFF
>TRBJ1-1|.|.|TRBV4-3
TGCGCCAGCAGCCAAGGGATCGGGGGGGACACTGAAGCTTTCTTT
CASSQGIGGDTEAFF
>TRBJ1-2|.|.|TRBV29-1
TGCAGCGTTGGCAGGGAATATGGCTACACCTTC
CSVGREYGYTF
>TRBJ1-1|.|.|TRBV18
TGTGCCAGCTCATACAGCAATGAAGCTTTCTTT
CASSYSNEAFF
>TRBJ1-1|once|TRBD1|TRBV27
TGTGCCAGCAGTTCACAGGGGACGGCTTTCTTT
CASSSQGTAFF
>TRBJ2-5|.|TRBD2|TRBV5-5
TGTGCCAGCAGCCGTCCCCCTAGCGGCGAAGAGACCCAGTACTTC
CASSRPPSGEETQYF
>TRBJ1-2|.|.|TRBV2
TGTGCCAGCAGTGAAGAGGGGAAACGTGGCTACACCTTC
CASSEEGKRGYTF
>TRBJ1-6|.|.|TRBV21-1
TGTGCCAGCAGGGGGGCCACAACGGATTCACCCCTCCACTTT
CASRGATTDSPLHF
>TRBJ2-1|.|.|TRBV12-5
TGTGCATGTAGGAGTGTTGAGCAGTTCTTC
CACRSVEQFF
>TRBJ2-3|.|.|TRBV2
TGTGCCAGCAGTGAAGTGAGAGGGTTTGATGCAGATACGCAGTATTTT
CASSEVRGFDADTQYF